What follows is one T cell receptor beta chain and its context. The sample is drawn from a study of PD-L1 blockade in urothelial cancer. Whole-study context: About 85% of the roughly 30 patients comprised males who had bladder-origin urothelial cancer. Patients' histories included 0 to 3 prior chemotherapy regimens.

From germline, CDR1 is SNHLY and CDR2 FYNNEI. Trimming cost V 8 bases and J 2 bases; bases outside gene matches: 8. The CDR3 spans 16 residues. Measured with immunoSEQ multiplex PCR; TCRdb has only the in-frame clones, and not every one. The repertoire consists of around 50,000 clones, with more than 75% occurring once and the leading ten covering approximately 1.5%. The time point here: pretreatment peripheral blood. Samples were collected from each patient before treatment and during treatment. Each patient gave between 1 and 8 of them in total. The chain uses TRBV2 and TRBJ2-3; 12 nucleotides align to TRBD1. The sequence derives from a man aged 50-59 years with urothelial cancer. The sequencing used PBMCs, collected around atezolizumab (anti-PD-L1) treatment. CDR3 sequence: CASSGGQGANTDTQYF. Here the CDR3 DNA reads TGTGCCAGCTCAGGGGGACAGGGGGCGAACACAGATACGCAGTATTTT.